This TCR beta chain is from a study of beta chain features in type 1 diabetes. Study-wide results and caveats: Across all four CD4+ subsets, people with type 1 diabetes showed modestly shorter TCRB CDR3s.

The sample holds a few counts of this clone. The antigen is unknown. Deletions cut 6 bases from V and 9 bases from J, with 13 bases between. The V gene's germline CDR1 is MNHEY and CDR2 SVGAGI. CDR3 length: 12 residues. Every bit of the isolated RNA underwent reverse transcription, so sequencing read expressed TCRB transcripts. Naive, central memory and regulatory T cell samples averaged roughly 3.6 million reads. This table comes from immunoSEQ multiplex PCR, and its TCRdb copy is limited to in-frame clones, with some not included. Among a few hundred thousand clones listed, roughly 12% were seen once.

This receptor was taken from a woman between 18 and 29 years old with type 1 diabetes. The V gene is TRBV6-5, the J gene TRBJ2-3, with D perhaps TRBD2 (6 bases). The specimen was naive CD4+ T cells from blood. The CDR3 coding sequence is TGTGCCAGCAGCCGTGGGAGGACCACGCAGTATTTT. Translation gives CASSRGRTTQYF.